One sample yielded the 29 T cell receptor beta chains listed below, sequenced in a study of T cells in tumors after PD-1 blockade. Assay used: immunoSEQ multiplex PCR; TCRdb lists only in-frame clones, some missing. Found here are around 34,000 clones, 73% of them singletons; the top ten hold around 38%. The sequences come from PBMCs, collected after anti-PD-1 treatment. The receptor set was obtained from a human donor with basal cell carcinoma.

The chain combines TRBV5-4 with TRBJ2-3; 15 bases match TRBD2. CDR1 SGHNT and CDR2 YYREEE come from the germline V gene (reference sequence). This CDR3 is built from 19 residues. V shed 0 bases, J shed 3 bases, and the junction held 8 bases outside the gene matches. Written as DNA, the CDR3 is TGTGCCAGCAGCTTGGACCCCGGGACTAGCGGGGGGATAACAGATACGCAGTATTTT. Translation: CASSLDPGTSGGITDTQYF.

The chain is built from TRBV27 and TRBJ2-3; D is unresolved. With 3 bases removed from V and 4 bases from J, the gap between germline ends came to 11 bases. The CDR3 loop spans 14 amino acids. CDR1 and CDR2 from the germline V gene are MNHEY and SMNVEV (reference sequence). The DNA for the CDR3 is TGTGCCAGCAGTTTTGCGACCCGGCCAGATACGCAGTATTTT. It is translated as CASSFATRPDTQYF.

The chain carries TRBV5-1 and TRBJ1-2; a possible D gene is TRBD1 (5 bases). V lost 4 bases and J lost 1, with 14 bases in between. The germline CDR1 and CDR2 sequences are SGHRS and YFSETQ. This CDR3 comprises 15 residues. CDR3 DNA: TGCGCCAGCAGCACCCTACCGACAGTTAACTATGGCTACACCTTC. Protein sequence: CASSTLPTVNYGYTF.

The V call is TRBV7-2, the J call TRBJ1-5, with D uncertain. The CDR3 has 15 amino acids. Trimming removed 2 bases at V and 3 bases at J, with 11 bases between. Germline CDR1 is SGHTA and CDR2 is FQGNSA. The CDR3 DNA reads TGTGCCAGCAGCTTACCCGACCTCTTCAATCAGCCCCAGCATTTT. The encoded protein is CASSLPDLFNQPQHF.

There are a few counts of this clone. The chain carries TRBV5-1 and TRBJ1-3, with D perhaps TRBD1 (5 bases). The germline V gene encodes CDR1 SGHRS and CDR2 YFSETQ. Trimming took 0 bases from V and 4 from J, leaving 5 bases between them. This CDR3 is 13 amino acids long. CDR3 region: CASSLGQGNTIYF. CDR3 sequence (DNA): TGCGCCAGCAGCTTGGGACAGGGAAACACCATATATTTT.

The V call is TRBV6-2 or TRBV6-3, the J call TRBJ2-2, with TRBD1 identical over 8 bases. CDR1 and CDR2 (germline): MNHEY, SVGEGT. J gave up 3 bases and V 5 bases, and 8 bases lay outside the gene matches. This CDR3 has 16 amino acids. The CDR3: CASSPRTGKYTGELFF. CDR3 nucleotides: TGTGCCAGCAGTCCCCGGACAGGGAAGTACACCGGGGAGCTGTTTTTT.

The CDR3, as DNA: TGTGCCAGCAGCGGCCCGACACTTCTCGAGCAGTACTTC. Translated: CASSGPTLLEQYF. The genes are TRBV13 and TRBJ2-7; D is ambiguous. In germline, CDR1 is PRHDT, CDR2 FYEKMQ (reference sequence). The CDR3 totals 13 residues. Trimming stripped 5 bases from V and 6 bases from J, with 14 bases between.

The rearrangement uses TRBV7-8 and TRBJ1-2, with D possibly TRBD1 on 5 matching bases. Trimming left V 1 base short and J 7 bases short, with 13 bases between. The length of the CDR3 is 14 residues. CDR1 is SGHVS and CDR2 is FQNEAQ in the germline V gene. The CDR3 protein is CASSLGSQGSGYTF. The CDR3 DNA sequence: TGTGCCAGCAGCTTAGGGAGTCAGGGAAGTGGCTACACCTTC.

This chain connects TRBV9 to TRBJ1-1; 8 bases align to TRBD1. Germline V lookup: CDR1 SGDLS, CDR2 YYNGEE. The ends lost 0 bases at V and 5 bases at J; junction bases unmatched: 6. This CDR3 has 15 residues. The CDR3 sequence: CASSVDPGGPTEAFF. The CDR3, as DNA: TGTGCCAGCAGCGTAGATCCAGGGGGCCCAACTGAAGCTTTCTTT.

The CDR3 region is CAISESTRGWGNTEAFF. CDR3 nucleotides: TGTGCCATCAGTGAGTCGACAAGGGGCTGGGGGAACACTGAAGCTTTCTTT. The chain carries TRBV10-3 and TRBJ1-1; D may be TRBD1 (5 bases). Germline values: CDR1 ENHRY, CDR2 SYGVKD. This CDR3 has 17 amino acids. V was trimmed by 0 bases and J by 1 base, leaving 15 bases between them.

The gene calls are TRBV19 and TRBJ2-1; 9 nucleotides match TRBD2. Germline CDR1 is LNHDA and CDR2 is SQIVND (reference sequence). The V and J ends lost 5 bases and 7 bases, in that order; junction bases with no gene match: 12. There are 16 residues in the CDR3. CDR3 DNA sequence: TGTGCCAGTAGTCCCCCCCCCGCGGGGGGGGATAATGAGCAGTTCTTC. Translated, it gives CASSPPPAGGDNEQFF.

The rearrangement links TRBV11-3 to TRBJ2-3, with D possibly being TRBD2 (6 bases). The V end was cut by 3 bases, the J end by 0 bases, with 10 bases between. Germline V lookup: CDR1 SGHNT, CDR2 YENEEA. The CDR3 length is 15 residues. The CDR3 loop is CASSLQGLSTDTQYF. The CDR3 DNA is TGTGCCAGCAGCTTGCAAGGACTAAGCACAGATACGCAGTATTTT. The full variable domain, its missing parts supplied by reference TRBV11-3 and TRBJ2-3, is EAGVVQSPRYKIIEKKQPVAFWCNPISGHNTLYWYLQNLGQGPELLIRYENEEAVDDSQLPKDRFSAERLKGVDSTLKIQPAELGDSAVYLCASSLQGLSTDTQYFGPGTRLTVL.

The chain employs TRBV7-8 and TRBJ2-3; the match to TRBD1 covers 8 bases. Unmatched junction bases numbered 3, after V lost 6 bases and J lost 1 base. Germline CDR1 SGHVS, CDR2 FQNEAQ. The CDR3 totals 14 residues. The CDR3 reads CASRRGQGTDTQYF. The CDR3 DNA sequence: TGTGCCAGCAGACGGGGACAGGGCACAGATACGCAGTATTTT. The whole variable domain, remainder taken from reference TRBV7-8 and TRBJ2-3, is GAGVSQSPRYKVAKRGQDVALRCDPISGHVSLFWYQQALGQGPEFLTYFQNEAQLDKSGLPSDRFFAERPEGSVSTLKIQRTQQEDSAVYLCASRRGQGTDTQYFGPGTRLTVL.

The rearrangement uses TRBV7-6 and TRBJ2-7; 14 nucleotides line up with TRBD2. Germline loops: CDR1 SGHVS, CDR2 FNYEAQ. The CDR3 length is 15 residues. After removal of 4 bases from V and 4 bases from J, the junction contained 3 bases not matched to a gene. Written as DNA, the CDR3 is TGTGCCAGCAGCTCCGGGACTAGCGGGAGTTACGAGCAGTACTTC. Its translation is CASSSGTSGSYEQYF.

This clone was recorded once. The chain recombines TRBV13 with TRBJ1-2; no firm D call. Deletions cut 3 bases from V and 1 base from J, with 6 bases between. The CDR3 is 13 residues long. CDR1 is PRHDT, CDR2 FYEKMQ, per germline (reference sequence). The chain's CDR3 is CASSFQLNYGYTF. The CDR3 coding sequence is TGTGCCAGCAGCTTCCAGCTTAACTATGGCTACACCTTC.

The chain is built from TRBV6-2 or TRBV6-3 and TRBJ2-7; 8 positions match TRBD1. This CDR3 contains 16 residues. CDR1 and CDR2 (germline): MNHEY, SVGEGT. V gave up 4 bases and J gave up 0 bases; unmatched junction bases: 8. The CDR3 is CASSSYRGRNSYEQYF. The DNA for the CDR3 is TGTGCCAGCAGTTCCTACAGGGGGAGAAACTCCTACGAGCAGTACTTC.

The chain is built from TRBV3-1 (or the pseudogene TRBV3-2) and TRBJ2-3; D unclear. V was cut by 6 bases and J by 6 bases, with 25 bases left in between. In germline, CDR1 is LGHDT, CDR2 YNNKEL (reference sequence). The length of the CDR3 is 17 residues. CDR3 sequence: CASSPLSVESPEDTQYF. DNA for the CDR3: TGTGCCAGCAGTCCCCTCTCCGTTGAATCGCCCGAGGATACGCAGTATTTT.

The rearrangement links TRBV7-8 to TRBJ2-3, with 10 bases that match TRBD1. This CDR3 has 16 residues. V gave up 4 bases and J gave up 5 bases; unmatched junction bases: 9. CDR1 is SGHVS, CDR2 FQNEAQ, per germline. CDR3 region: CASSSPGTGVIDTQYF. The CDR3 bases are TGTGCCAGCAGCTCACCCGGGACAGGGGTGATAGATACGCAGTATTTT.

The table lists this clone with many counts. The gene calls are TRBV4-3 and TRBJ1-1; weak D call: TRBD1 (5 bases). V was clipped by 0 bases and J by 9 bases, with 14 bases between them. Germline-derived CDR1 and CDR2 are LGHNA and YSLEER. The CDR3 has 14 amino acids. In DNA, the CDR3 is TGCGCCAGCAGCCAAGATTCAAGGGGCAGGAAAGCTTTCTTT. It encodes CASSQDSRGRKAFF.

The chain couples TRBV19 to TRBJ1-6; perhaps TRBD1 as D (5 bases). This CDR3 region has 14 residues. V lost 4 bases to trimming and J lost 8 bases, with 12 bases between them. Germline-derived CDR1 and CDR2 are LNHDA and SQIVND (reference sequence). CDR3 protein: CASSTPGSDSPLHF. As DNA, the CDR3 is TGTGCCAGTAGTACCCCAGGGTCGGATTCACCCCTCCACTTT.

This chain joins TRBV28 and TRBJ1-4; D uncertain. Trimming took 5 bases from V and 7 from J, leaving 14 bases between them. Germline values: CDR1 MDHEN, CDR2 SYDVKM. The CDR3 is 14 amino acids. The CDR3 here is CASSTRQAAEKLFF. CDR3 DNA: TGTGCCAGCAGTACAAGACAAGCGGCTGAAAAACTGTTTTTT.

This chain connects TRBV3-1 (or the pseudogene TRBV3-2) to TRBJ1-1, with D unclear. The CDR3 contains 15 residues. CDR1 LGHDT and CDR2 YNNKEL come from the germline V gene (reference sequence). V gave up 0 bases and J gave up 5 bases, with 13 bases separating them. The CDR3 coding sequence is TGTGCCAGCAGCCAAGATACAAGGGTATCGACTGAAGCTTTCTTT. Amino acid sequence: CASSQDTRVSTEAFF.

This clone was recorded a few times. V usage is TRBV28 and J usage is TRBJ1-5; D ambiguous. Germline-derived CDR1 and CDR2 are MDHEN and SYDVKM. V was clipped by 10 bases and J by 0 bases, with 7 bases between them. This CDR3 has 12 amino acids. Written as DNA, the CDR3 is TGTGCCACGACGAATAGCAATCAGCCCCAGCATTTT. Encoded protein: CATTNSNQPQHF.

The chain is built from TRBV4-3 and TRBJ1-2; D is possibly TRBD1 (5 bases). This CDR3 contains 16 residues. Germline V lookup: CDR1 LGHNA, CDR2 YSLEER. V was pared by 0 bases and J by 7 bases, with 18 bases between. CDR3 sequence: CASSQDSGSLRGGYTF. The CDR3 DNA follows: TGCGCCAGCAGCCAAGATTCCGGGTCTCTTAGGGGTGGCTACACCTTC.

The chain uses TRBV19 and TRBJ1-5; D is possibly TRBD1 (5 bases). CDR3 length: 14 residues. Trimming cost V 8 bases and J 4 bases, with 15 bases left between them. The germline gives CDR1 LNHDA, CDR2 SQIVND (reference sequence). The CDR3 nucleotides read TGTGCCAGTTCGACGTGGGGGAAAAATCAGCCCCAGCATTTT. This sequence encodes CASSTWGKNQPQHF.

This rearrangement joins TRBV25-1 to TRBJ1-2, with TRBD1 as a possible D gene (6 bases). Germline V gene sequence: CDR1 MGHDK, CDR2 SYGVNS. The CDR3 covers 12 residues. The ends were cut back, 11 bases at V and 8 bases at J, with 18 bases in the middle. This CDR3 reads CAARGYGGGYTF. In DNA, the CDR3 is TGTGCCGCAAGGGGGTACGGTGGCGGCTACACCTTC.

V usage is TRBV7-9 and J usage is TRBJ2-5; D gene ambiguous. The V and J ends lost 5 bases and 0 bases respectively, with 10 bases between them. Germline V gene lookup returns CDR1 SEHNR and CDR2 FQNEAQ (reference sequence). The CDR3 length is 14 residues. The chain's CDR3 is CASSLPEHQETQYF. The CDR3 DNA reads as TGTGCCAGCAGCCTCCCAGAGCACCAAGAGACCCAGTACTTC.

Only a few counts were recorded for this clone. This chain joins TRBV7-9 and TRBJ2-1; the D is unclear. Germline CDR1 and CDR2: SEHNR and FQNEAQ (reference sequence). The CDR3 covers 14 residues. V was cut by 5 bases and J by 3 bases, with 11 bases left in between. Written as DNA, the CDR3 is TGTGCCAGCAGCCAGAGTTCGGGCTACAATGAGCAGTTCTTC. Translated, it gives CASSQSSGYNEQFF.

V and J are TRBV5-6 and TRBJ1-2; possible D gene TRBD1, 5 bases. V lost 4 bases, J lost 7 bases, and 11 bases lay in between. Germline values: CDR1 SGHDT, CDR2 YYEEEE. The CDR3 has 12 amino acids. The CDR3 DNA reads as TGTGCCAGCAGCGATGAAAGGGGTGGCTACACCTTC. Protein product: CASSDERGGYTF.